This T cell receptor (beta chain) emerged from a study of T cells in pancreatic ductal adenocarcinoma. Notes on the study in general: Results skew toward the minority of patients with early-stage disease. Blood had more productive templates and around 8.2-fold more unique clonotypes than tumor. No significant tumor-blood clonality difference; means were about 0.12 and 0.073.

Of note for this clone: Its target is unknown.

The selected patients with pancreatic ductal adenocarcinoma had surgery but no neoadjuvant therapy. Sequencing used immunoSEQ multiplex PCR; TCRdb keeps in-frame clones, though not all of them. This sample has approximately 16,000 clones, with around nine tenths found just once. The CDR3 has 18 amino acids. In germline, CDR1 is PRHDT, CDR2 FYEKMQ (reference sequence). Unmatched junction bases numbered 10, after V lost 5 bases and J lost 1 base. Sequences were obtained from PBMCs. The TCR sequence derives from a human donor with pancreatic ductal adenocarcinoma. This rearrangement joins TRBV13 to TRBJ1-6; 8 bases are shared with TRBD1. The CDR3 loop is CASSPGQGSDSYNSPLHF. CDR3 DNA: TGTGCCAGCAGCCCAGGACAGGGTTCGGATTCCTATAATTCACCCCTCCACTTT.